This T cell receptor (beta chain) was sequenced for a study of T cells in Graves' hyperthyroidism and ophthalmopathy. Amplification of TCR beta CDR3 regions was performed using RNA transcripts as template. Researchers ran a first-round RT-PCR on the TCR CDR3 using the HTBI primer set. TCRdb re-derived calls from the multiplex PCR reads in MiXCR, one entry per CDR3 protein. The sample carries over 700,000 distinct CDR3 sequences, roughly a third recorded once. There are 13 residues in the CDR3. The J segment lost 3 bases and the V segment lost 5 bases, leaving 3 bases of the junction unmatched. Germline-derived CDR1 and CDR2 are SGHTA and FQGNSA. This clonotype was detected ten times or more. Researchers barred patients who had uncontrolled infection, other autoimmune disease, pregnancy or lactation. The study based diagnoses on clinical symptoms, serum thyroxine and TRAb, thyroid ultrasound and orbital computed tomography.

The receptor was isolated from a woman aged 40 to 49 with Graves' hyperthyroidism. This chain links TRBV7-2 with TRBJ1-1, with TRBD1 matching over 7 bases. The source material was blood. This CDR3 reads CASSDTGDTEAFF. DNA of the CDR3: TGTGCCAGCAGCGATACAGGGGACACTGAAGCTTTCTTT.